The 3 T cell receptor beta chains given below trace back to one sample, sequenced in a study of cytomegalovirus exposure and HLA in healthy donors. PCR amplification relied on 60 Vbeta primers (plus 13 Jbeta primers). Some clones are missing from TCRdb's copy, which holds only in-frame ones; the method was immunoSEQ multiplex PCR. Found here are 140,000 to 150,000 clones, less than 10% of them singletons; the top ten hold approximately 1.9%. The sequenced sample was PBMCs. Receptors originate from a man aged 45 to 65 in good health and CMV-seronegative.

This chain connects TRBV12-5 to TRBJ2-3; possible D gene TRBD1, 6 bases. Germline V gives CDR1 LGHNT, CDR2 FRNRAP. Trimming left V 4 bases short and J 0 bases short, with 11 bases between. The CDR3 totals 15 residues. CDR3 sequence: CASGSGQTSTDTQYF. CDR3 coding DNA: TGTGCTAGTGGTTCCGGACAGACTAGCACAGATACGCAGTATTTT.

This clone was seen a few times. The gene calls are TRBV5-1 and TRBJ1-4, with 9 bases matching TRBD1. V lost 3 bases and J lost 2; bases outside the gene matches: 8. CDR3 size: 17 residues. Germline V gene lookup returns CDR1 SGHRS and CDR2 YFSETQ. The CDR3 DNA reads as TGCGCCAGCAGCTATCGGACAGGGGATTCGACTAATGAAAAACTGTTTTTT. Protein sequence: CASSYRTGDSTNEKLFF.

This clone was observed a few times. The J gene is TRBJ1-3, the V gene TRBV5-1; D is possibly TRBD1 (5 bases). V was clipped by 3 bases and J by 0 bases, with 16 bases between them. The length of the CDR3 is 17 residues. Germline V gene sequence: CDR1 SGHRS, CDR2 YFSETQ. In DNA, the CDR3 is TGCGCCAGCAGCTCCGCGGGGGTACAAGGCTCTGGAAACACCATATATTTT. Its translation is CASSSAGVQGSGNTIYF.